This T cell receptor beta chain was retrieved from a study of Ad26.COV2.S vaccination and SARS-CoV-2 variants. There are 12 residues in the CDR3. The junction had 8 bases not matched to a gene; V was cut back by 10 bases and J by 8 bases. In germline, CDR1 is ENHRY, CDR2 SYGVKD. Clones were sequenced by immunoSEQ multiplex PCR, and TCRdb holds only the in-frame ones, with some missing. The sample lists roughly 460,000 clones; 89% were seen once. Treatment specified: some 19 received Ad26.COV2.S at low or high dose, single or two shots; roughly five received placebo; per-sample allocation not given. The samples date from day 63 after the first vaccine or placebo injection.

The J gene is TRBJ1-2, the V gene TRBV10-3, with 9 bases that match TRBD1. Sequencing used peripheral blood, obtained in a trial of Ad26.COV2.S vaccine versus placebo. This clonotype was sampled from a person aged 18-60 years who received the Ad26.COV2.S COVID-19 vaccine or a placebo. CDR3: CASLGQGGGYTF. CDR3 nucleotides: TGTGCCAGCCTGGGACAGGGCGGCGGCTACACCTTC.